One sample yielded the 23 T cell receptor beta chains listed below, sequenced in a study of siplizumab effects on memory and regulatory T cells. Profiling relied on immunoSEQ multiplex PCR, and the TCRdb table lists in-frame clones only, not all of them. Of about 100,000 clones in the sample, around 90% were seen once. The sample was CD4+ T cells sorted from blood. Receptors were obtained from a human donor in good health.

This clone was counted a single time. This chain connects TRBV6-1 to TRBJ2-7, with D perhaps TRBD1 (5 bases). Germline V lookup: CDR1 MNHNS, CDR2 SASEGT. The V end was cut by 8 bases, the J end by 3 bases, with 11 bases between. The CDR3 sequence is 12 residues long. In nucleotides, the CDR3 is TGTGCCAGCGTTCTCCAGGGCTACGAGCAGTACTTC. As protein: CASVLQGYEQYF.

This clone was seen a single time. This sequence joins TRBV29-1 and TRBJ1-3; D remains ambiguous. This CDR3 region has 13 residues. Trimming shortened V by 4 bases and J by 2 bases, and 9 bases separated the two germline ends. Germline V lookup: CDR1 SQVTM, CDR2 ANQGSEA. The CDR3 DNA reads TGCAGCGTTGTTAGGGAACCTGGAAACACCATATATTTT. Translating gives CSVVREPGNTIYF.

This clone has a single count. The chain combines TRBV27 with TRBJ2-2; D is perhaps TRBD1 or TRBD2 (5 bases each). This CDR3 comprises 14 residues. Between the trimmed V and J ends, which lost 5 bases and 3 bases, there was a span of 10 bases. Germline values: CDR1 MNHEY, CDR2 SMNVEV (reference sequence). The CDR3 nucleotides are TGTGCCAGCAGTACCGGGACGGACACCGGGGAGCTGTTTTTT. This codes for CASSTGTDTGELFF.

The rearrangement joins TRBV10-3 to TRBJ1-1; tentatively, D is TRBD1 (5 bases). Between the trimmed V and J ends, which lost 0 bases and 3 bases, there was a span of 11 bases. Germline values: CDR1 ENHRY, CDR2 SYGVKD. The CDR3 length is 15 residues. In DNA, the CDR3 is TGTGCCATCAGTGAGTCGGGGGACGGGGACACTGAAGCTTTCTTT. The encoded protein is CAISESGDGDTEAFF.

This chain uses TRBV4-1 with TRBJ1-3, with D possibly matching TRBD1 (6 bases). Germline V CDR1 and CDR2: MGHRA, YSYEKL. The ends were cut back, 5 bases at V and 0 bases at J, with 14 bases in the middle. The CDR3 length is 16 residues. The CDR3 sequence: CASSNPGHLSGNTIYF. DNA for the CDR3: TGCGCCAGCAGCAACCCGGGACATCTCTCTGGAAACACCATATATTTT.

The rearrangement links TRBV10-1 to TRBJ2-7; no definite D call. V was pared by 2 bases and J by 2 bases, with 13 bases between. The CDR3 sequence is 15 residues long. CDR1 is WNHNN, CDR2 SYGVQD, per germline (reference sequence). In DNA, the CDR3 is TGCGCCAGCAGTGAGCGCAGGCCTCCACCCTACGAGCAGTACTTC. Translating it yields CASSERRPPPYEQYF.

V and J are TRBV27 and TRBJ1-6; perhaps TRBD1 as D (5 bases). CDR1 and CDR2 from the germline V gene are MNHEY and SMNVEV (reference sequence). The CDR3 loop spans 14 amino acids. V lost 7 bases to trimming and J lost 2 bases, with 9 bases between them. CDR3 bases: TGTGCCAGCAACGGGGCCCCCTATAATTCACCCCTCCACTTT. This encodes CASNGAPYNSPLHF.

The rearrangement uses TRBV10-3 and TRBJ2-1; 10 bases line up with TRBD2. This CDR3 region has 18 residues. Germline lookup yields CDR1 ENHRY and CDR2 SYGVKD. With V trimmed by 2 bases and J by 15 bases, 22 bases remained unmatched. The CDR3 DNA is TGTGCCATCAGTGAGCCATCGTCGGCTAGCGGGGGAGACATATCGCGGTTCTTC. It codes for CAISEPSSASGGDISRFF.

V gene TRBV28 combines with J gene TRBJ2-1; the match to TRBD1 covers 7 bases. In germline, CDR1 is MDHEN, CDR2 SYDVKM. Trimming at V came to 7 bases and at J to 0 bases, leaving 6 bases not matched to a gene. This CDR3 spans 15 amino acids. The CDR3 is CASIVGDSSYNEQFF. The CDR3 DNA follows: TGTGCCAGCATAGTAGGGGACAGCTCCTACAATGAGCAGTTCTTC.

This clone was seen a handful of times. In DNA, the CDR3 is TGTGCCAGCAGTGAAGGAGGGGATCGCCAGCCCCAGCATTTT. As protein: CASSEGGDRQPQHF. The chain couples TRBV6-1 to TRBJ1-5, with D perhaps matching TRBD1 (5 bases). V lost 1 base and J 7 bases, leaving 11 bases between the germline ends. Looked up from germline, CDR1 is MNHNS and CDR2 is SASEGT. The CDR3 length is 14 residues.

V gene TRBV12-5 combines with J gene TRBJ2-3, with TRBD2 identical over 12 bases. V was clipped by 2 bases and J by 1 base; unmatched bases: 10. The CDR3 runs to 19 residues. CDR1 LGHNT and CDR2 FRNRAP come from the germline V gene. The CDR3 spells CASGLPSGGAGGRTDTQYF. As DNA, the CDR3 is TGTGCTAGTGGTTTGCCTAGCGGGGGGGCAGGAGGCCGCACAGATACGCAGTATTTT.

The J gene is TRBJ1-6, the V gene TRBV6-5, with TRBD1 matching over 7 bases. Trimming cost V 7 bases and J 7 bases; bases outside gene matches: 10. Germline V gene sequence: CDR1 MNHEY, CDR2 SVGAGI. This CDR3 is 15 amino acids long. The CDR3 bases are TGTGCCAGCACCAAGACAGGGAGCAACAATTCACCCCTCCACTTT. Residues: CASTKTGSNNSPLHF.

This chain's CDR3 is CASSVGSRGVQTGELFF. The CDR3 DNA sequence: TGTGCCAGCAGCGTAGGTAGCAGGGGCGTACAGACCGGGGAGCTGTTTTTT. The gene calls are TRBV9 and TRBJ2-2; D may be TRBD1 (6 bases). The CDR3 spans 17 residues. The germline V gene encodes CDR1 SGDLS and CDR2 YYNGEE. V shed 0 bases and J shed 5 bases, with 17 bases lying between them. Complete variable domain (other parts from reference TRBV9 and TRBJ2-2): DSGVTQTPKHLITATGQRVTLRCSPRSGDLSVYWYQQSLDQGLQFLIQYYNGEERAKGNILERFSAQQFPDLHSELNLSSLELGDSALYFCASSVGSRGVQTGELFFGEGSRLTVL.

This chain links TRBV6-5 with TRBJ2-7, with D possibly being TRBD1 (6 bases). The CDR3 covers 15 residues. Trimming left V 5 bases short and J 2 bases short, with 16 bases between. Germline loops: CDR1 MNHEY, CDR2 SVGAGI. The CDR3 region has the DNA TGTGCCAGCAGTCACGAACAGGGTAAAGCCTACGAGCAGTACTTC. Its protein is CASSHEQGKAYEQYF.

This chain uses TRBV6-6 with TRBJ1-4; D uncertain. Trimming stripped 2 bases from V and 14 bases from J, with 12 bases between. This CDR3 comprises 12 residues. In germline, CDR1 is MNHNY, CDR2 SVGAGI (reference sequence). This chain's CDR3 is CASSYGSRSLFF. CDR3 coding DNA: TGTGCCAGCAGTTACGGAAGCAGGAGCCTGTTTTTT.

The chain has TRBV5-4 and TRBJ1-1; the match to TRBD1 covers 8 bases. Germline V gene data show CDR1 as SGHNT and CDR2 as YYREEE (reference sequence). With V trimmed by 0 bases and J by 6 bases, 7 bases remained unmatched. The CDR3 loop spans 15 amino acids. DNA for the CDR3: TGTGCCAGCAGCTTGGATCGGCAGGGGGCACCTGAAGCTTTCTTT. It codes for CASSLDRQGAPEAFF.

V usage is TRBV7-9 and J usage is TRBJ2-6; D remains ambiguous. The germline CDR1 and CDR2 sequences are SEHNR and FQNEAQ (reference sequence). The CDR3 spans 15 residues. Trimming shortened V by 4 bases and J by 4 bases, and 11 bases separated the two germline ends. The CDR3 is CASSSRLFGANVLTF. CDR3 in DNA: TGTGCCAGCAGCTCGAGGCTATTCGGGGCCAACGTCCTGACTTTC.

The CDR3 nucleotides read TGCGCCAGCAGCTTGGGGCGGTGGAGACTCTCCTACAATGAGCAGTTCTTC. Its protein product is CASSLGRWRLSYNEQFF. The rearrangement uses TRBV5-1 and TRBJ2-1; no firm D call. There are 17 residues in the CDR3. Trimming removed 0 bases from V and 0 bases from J, with 13 bases in between. Germline V CDR1 and CDR2: SGHRS, YFSETQ.

This rearrangement joins TRBV5-1 to TRBJ2-3, with 8 bases identical to TRBD1. Losses at the gene ends were 2 bases for V and 4 bases for J; bases not matched to a gene: 6. The CDR3 loop spans 15 amino acids. Germline assignment: CDR1 SGHRS and CDR2 YFSETQ. Here the CDR3 reads CASSFLQGASDTQYF. DNA of the CDR3: TGCGCCAGCAGCTTCCTCCAGGGGGCATCAGATACGCAGTATTTT.

This rearrangement joins TRBV14 to TRBJ2-7; 9 bases map to TRBD1. This CDR3 is built from 13 residues. V shed 4 bases and J 4 bases; nucleotides not matched to a gene: 2. Germline values: CDR1 SGHDN, CDR2 FVKESK. CDR3 bases: TGTGCCAGCAGCCGGGACAGGGCGTACGAGCAGTACTTC. Residues: CASSRDRAYEQYF.

This chain uses TRBV5-6 with TRBJ2-1; D call uncertain. Germline assignment: CDR1 SGHDT and CDR2 YYEEEE. There are 11 residues in the CDR3. V dropped 0 bases and J dropped 12 bases, with 7 bases sitting between them. Written as DNA, the CDR3 is TGTGCCAGCAGCTTGGCCCAGAGGCAGTTCTTC. Residues: CASSLAQRQFF.

This chain joins TRBV7-9 and TRBJ1-2; D is ambiguous. With 2 bases removed from V and 4 bases from J, the gap between germline ends came to 8 bases. CDR1 and CDR2 from the germline V gene are SEHNR and FQNEAQ (reference sequence). This CDR3 contains 13 residues. CDR3 in amino acids: CASSLRDGYGYTF. The CDR3 DNA reads TGTGCCAGCAGCTTAAGGGATGGCTATGGCTACACCTTC.

This chain links TRBV29-1 with TRBJ2-2; 12 bases are shared with TRBD1. The germline V gene has CDR1 SQVTM and CDR2 ANQGSEA. J gave up 6 bases and V 4 bases, and 9 bases lay outside the gene matches. The CDR3 is 16 residues long. The CDR3 spells CSVALPGQGASGELFF. Written as DNA, the CDR3 is TGCAGCGTTGCTCTGCCGGGACAGGGGGCGTCCGGGGAGCTGTTTTTT.